This T cell receptor beta chain is drawn from a study of T cells expressing NK-cell markers. Study background: Underlying the TCR beta repertoires were sorted CD3+CD56+NKG2C+, CD3+CD56+NKG2C- and CD3+CD56-NKG2C+ T cells. Seven HCMV-seropositive donors and one seronegative donor made up the eight sequenced donors.

Concerning this clonotype: Its target is not known.

Reprocessing the 5' RACE reads, TCRdb reports a single entry for every CDR3 protein and omits DNA. Across roughly 390,000 distinct CDR3 sequences, the top ten clones capture approximately 11% of the sample. Regarding the study as a whole: The leading position in the CD3+CD56-NKG2C+ fraction of several donors also went to these clonotypes.

This CDR3 contains 14 residues. Germline lookup yields CDR1 SGHAT and CDR2 FQNNGV. The genes are TRBV11-2 and TRBJ2-7. The sample taken for sequencing was blood T cells: a sorted CD56 or NKG2C T cell subset, CD4+ or CD8+ T cells, or bulk PBMC T cells (not recorded which). This sequence was found in a woman between 50 and 59 years old in good health. The CDR3: CASSLESGSYEQYF.